Following are 6 T cell receptor beta chains from one sample sequenced in a study of cytotoxic CD8 clonotypes in ibrutinib-treated CLL. Clones were read by immunoSEQ multiplex PCR, and TCRdb kept only the in-frame ones, dropping some. In the table there are 160,000 or so clones, more than 75% of which are singletons. Here the sequenced sample was PBMCs, taken after 12 months of ibrutinib treatment. The receptors here all came from a human donor with chronic lymphocytic leukemia.

This clone was recorded only once. The V and J genes are TRBV18 and TRBJ1-2, with 8 bases fitting TRBD1. CDR1 and CDR2 from the germline V gene are KGHSH and LQKENI. J gave up 6 bases and V 3 bases, and 6 bases lay outside the gene matches. The CDR3 length is 14 residues. Written as DNA, the CDR3 is TGTGCCAGCTCACCGCAGGGGGCCGGAGATGGCTACACCTTC. This sequence encodes CASSPQGAGDGYTF.

This clone showed up just once. The chain carries TRBV4-3 and TRBJ1-3; D unresolved. The CDR3 has 13 amino acids. The germline CDR1 and CDR2 sequences are LGHNA and YSLEER. The ends were cut back, 6 bases at V and 5 bases at J, with 11 bases in the middle. CDR3: CASSQVTRNTIYF. As DNA, the CDR3 is TGCGCCAGCAGTCAGGTGACTAGAAACACCATATATTTT.

This clone was seen a handful of times. The V gene is TRBV9, the J gene TRBJ2-3; D possibly uses TRBD1 or TRBD2 (5 bases each). The ends were cut back, 0 bases at V and 4 bases at J, with 12 bases in the middle. This CDR3 is built from 15 residues. CDR1 and CDR2 (germline): SGDLS, YYNGEE. This chain's CDR3 is CASSVGGSGSDTQYF. In nucleotides, the CDR3 is TGTGCCAGCAGCGTAGGGGGGAGTGGTTCAGATACGCAGTATTTT.

The chain joins TRBV4-2 to TRBJ1-4; possibly TRBD1 for D (5 bases). V lost 1 base to trimming and J lost 4 bases, with 10 bases between them. The CDR3 length is 15 residues. Germline loops: CDR1 LGHNA, CDR2 YNFKEQ. CDR3 region: CASSQAAGNNEKLFF. The DNA of the CDR3 is TGTGCCAGCAGCCAAGCCGCAGGGAATAATGAAAAACTGTTTTTT.

This chain links TRBV18 with TRBJ1-1, with D tentatively TRBD1 (6 bases). CDR3 length equals 14 residues. CDR1 is KGHSH, CDR2 LQKENI, per germline. With 0 bases removed from V and 1 base from J, the gap between germline ends came to 6 bases. The CDR3 sequence is CASSPPTGNTEAFF. CDR3 coding DNA: TGTGCCAGCTCACCACCGACAGGGAACACTGAAGCTTTCTTT.

This chain uses TRBV6-1 with TRBJ1-1; TRBD1 matches at 8 bases. Trimming took 5 bases from V and 11 from J; bases not matched to a gene: 10. This CDR3 is built from 13 residues. Germline CDR1 reads MNHNS; CDR2 reads SASEGT. DNA for the CDR3: TGTGCCAGCAGTCAAACAGGGGGGCAAGGGGCTTTCTTT. Residues: CASSQTGGQGAFF.